The source of this T cell receptor (beta chain) is a study of T cell repertoires in cytomegalovirus infection. Study as a whole: Signatures in public TCR beta sequences pointed to both CMV infection and matching HLA type. Study observations and caveats: Ex vivo responses were dominated by HLA-C-restricted CMV-specific TCR beta clonotypes. Of the TCR beta families, the public ones yielded a cumulative frequency that identified carriers of CMV plus the relevant HLA.

Germline CDR1 and CDR2: MNHEY and SVGEGT. The V and J ends lost 0 bases and 7 bases respectively, with 15 bases between them. The CDR3 is 15 amino acids. A single record per CDR3 protein comes from TCRdb applying MiXCR to the reads. The sample holds about 680,000 distinct CDR3 sequences, 20% to 25% seen once. In regard to this clonotype: Its antigen is still unknown.

Input material: CD8+ T cells from PBMCs. This sequence originates from a human donor in good health (CMV status not recorded). Some clones in this sample may be carry-over from other donors' samples. The chain recombines TRBV6-2 or TRBV6-3 with TRBJ1-1; unclear D gene. The CDR3: CASSYSWATSSEAFF. The DNA for the CDR3 is TGTGCCAGCAGTTACTCTTGGGCTACCTCGAGTGAAGCTTTCTTT.